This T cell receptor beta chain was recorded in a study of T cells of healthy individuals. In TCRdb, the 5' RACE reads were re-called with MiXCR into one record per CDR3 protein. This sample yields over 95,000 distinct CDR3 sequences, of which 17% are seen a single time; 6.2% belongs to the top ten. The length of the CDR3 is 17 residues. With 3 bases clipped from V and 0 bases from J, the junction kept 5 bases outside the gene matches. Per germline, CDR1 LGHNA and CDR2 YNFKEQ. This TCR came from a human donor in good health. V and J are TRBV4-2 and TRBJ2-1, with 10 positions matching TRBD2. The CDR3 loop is CASSHPKRGGSYNEQFF. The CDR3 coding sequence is TGTGCCAGCAGCCATCCCAAGCGGGGGGGCTCCTACAATGAGCAGTTCTTC.